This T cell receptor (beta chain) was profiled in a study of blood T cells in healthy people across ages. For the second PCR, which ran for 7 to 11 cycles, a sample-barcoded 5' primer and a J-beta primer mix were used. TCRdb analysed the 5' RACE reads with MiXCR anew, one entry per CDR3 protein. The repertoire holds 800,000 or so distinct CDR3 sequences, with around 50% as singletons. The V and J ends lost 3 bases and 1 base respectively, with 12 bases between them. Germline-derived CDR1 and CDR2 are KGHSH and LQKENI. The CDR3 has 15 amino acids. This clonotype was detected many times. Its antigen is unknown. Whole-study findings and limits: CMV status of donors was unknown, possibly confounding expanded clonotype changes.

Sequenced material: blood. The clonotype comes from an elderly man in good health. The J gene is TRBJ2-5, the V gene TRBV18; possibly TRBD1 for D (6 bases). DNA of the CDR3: TGTGCCAGCTCACCTCCGAACAGGGTCCAAGAGACCCAGTACTTC. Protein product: CASSPPNRVQETQYF.